The next 15 T cell receptor beta chains were all read from a single sample in a study of beta chain features in type 1 diabetes. Overall study findings and caveats: Shortening that was moderate but significant affected the TCRB CDR3s of Type 1 diabetes patients in all four CD4+ subsets.

These receptors are not linked to any known antigen. Expressed TCRB transcripts were sequenced, since all the RNA that had been isolated was reverse transcribed. Generated by immunoSEQ multiplex PCR, the TCRdb table keeps only in-frame clones and is missing some. The table includes 130,000 to 150,000 clones, about 12% detected once. The sample comprised central memory CD4+ T cells from blood. These receptors all come from a man aged 18-30 years with type 1 diabetes.

The CDR3 DNA sequence: TGTGCCAGCAGCTCCGGGTCACGGGGCTCACCCCTCCACTTT. This encodes CASSSGSRGSPLHF. The chain joins TRBV7-4 to TRBJ1-6, with D perhaps matching TRBD1 (5 bases). This CDR3 is 14 amino acids long. In germline, CDR1 is SGHVT, CDR2 SQSDAQ. V was cut by 4 bases and J by 10 bases, with 14 bases left in between.

The chain links TRBV7-2 to TRBJ2-2; D unresolved. Germline assignment: CDR1 SGHTA and CDR2 FQGNSA. The CDR3 has 13 amino acids. V was pared by 5 bases and J by 10 bases, with 14 bases between. The CDR3 loop reads CASSPPRSAELFF. Here the CDR3 DNA reads TGTGCCAGCAGCCCCCCTAGATCCGCGGAGCTGTTTTTT.

This clone was seen only a few times. The V gene is TRBV28, the J gene TRBJ2-7; the D gene could be TRBD1 or TRBD2 (5 bases each). The CDR3 is 13 amino acids. Germline lookup yields CDR1 MDHEN and CDR2 SYDVKM. V was cut by 5 bases and J by 4 bases, with 12 bases left in between. CDR3 residues: CASSLLGAYEQYF. CDR3 bases: TGTGCCAGCAGTCTCCTCGGGGCTTACGAGCAGTACTTC.

The chain combines TRBV9 with TRBJ2-1, with 10 bases lining up with TRBD1. The CDR3 totals 14 residues. V shed 3 bases, J shed 8 bases, and the junction held 5 bases outside the gene matches. Germline assignment: CDR1 SGDLS and CDR2 YYNGEE. DNA of the CDR3: TGTGCCAGCAGCGCCGGGACAGGGGTACATGAGCAGTTCTTC. Its translation: CASSAGTGVHEQFF.

The genes are TRBV7-9 and TRBJ2-5; 7 nucleotides line up with TRBD1. The CDR3 runs 13 residues. V dropped 5 bases and J dropped 4; count of bases not matched to a gene: 4. Germline lookup yields CDR1 SEHNR and CDR2 FQNEAQ (reference sequence). CDR3 sequence (DNA): TGTGCCAGCAGCCTCAGGGGGACAGAGACCCAGTACTTC. This translates into CASSLRGTETQYF. Variable domain in full (rest from reference TRBV7-9 and TRBJ2-5): DTGVSQNPRHKITKRGQNVTFRCDPISEHNRLYWYRQTLGQGPEFLTYFQNEAQLEKSRLLSDRFSAERPKGSFSTLEIQRTEQGDSAMYLCASSLRGTETQYFGPGTRLLVL.

The chain recombines TRBV2 with TRBJ1-2; D not resolved. The ends were cut back, 6 bases at V and 8 bases at J, with 10 bases in the middle. The CDR3 is made up of 11 amino acids. Per germline, CDR1 SNHLY and CDR2 FYNNEI. The CDR3 DNA is TGTGCCAGCAGATCAGAGGGCGGCTACACCTTC. Translated, it gives CASRSEGGYTF.

This clone was seen only a few times. The chain employs TRBV25-1 and TRBJ2-7; D ambiguous. Trimming stripped 2 bases from V and 5 bases from J, with 16 bases between. CDR3 length equals 15 residues. In germline, CDR1 is MGHDK, CDR2 SYGVNS. CDR3 coding DNA: TGTGCCAGCAGTGAACAACTTATCGCGAGCAACGAGCAGTACTTC. It specifies CASSEQLIASNEQYF.

CDR3 protein: CASSGNRVEGYEQYF. The CDR3 bases are TGTGCCAGCAGTGGAAACAGGGTGGAGGGCTACGAGCAGTACTTC. V gene TRBV6-1 combines with J gene TRBJ2-7; either TRBD1 or TRBD2 may supply D (6 bases each). CDR3 size: 15 residues. Per germline, CDR1 MNHNS and CDR2 SASEGT. Trimming cost V 4 bases and J 3 bases, with 16 bases left between them.

Many counts were recorded for this clone. V gene TRBV7-9 combines with J gene TRBJ2-3; D not certain. The CDR3 length is 14 residues. Per germline, CDR1 SEHNR and CDR2 FQNEAQ (reference sequence). V lost 5 bases to trimming and J lost 1 base, with 10 bases between them. CDR3 protein: CASSRAEGTDTQYF. In DNA, the CDR3 is TGTGCCAGCAGCCGGGCTGAGGGCACAGATACGCAGTATTTT.

This clone was observed a handful of times. At the DNA level, this CDR3 is encoded by other sequences in the same sample as well. The J gene is TRBJ2-5, the V gene TRBV10-2; D is unresolved. The CDR3 is 16 amino acids. Germline V gene data show CDR1 as WSHSY and CDR2 as SAAADI. The V end was cut by 0 bases, the J end by 2 bases, with 13 bases between. The CDR3 here is CASSESFGVGQETQYF. The CDR3 DNA is TGCGCCAGCAGTGAGTCGTTTGGGGTCGGTCAAGAGACCCAGTACTTC.

This clone was counted between two and nine times. The chain joins TRBV9 to TRBJ1-6; 9 nucleotides align to TRBD1. Germline assignment: CDR1 SGDLS and CDR2 YYNGEE. Trimming removed 4 bases from V and 5 bases from J; junction bases left unmatched: 4. This CDR3 comprises 15 residues. The CDR3 DNA follows: TGTGCCAGCAGCTTAGGACAGGGGAATAATTCACCCCTCCACTTT. Protein product: CASSLGQGNNSPLHF.

This clone came up a few times. The chain recombines TRBV2 with TRBJ1-1; D not certain. The CDR3 sequence is 14 residues long. V was trimmed by 7 bases and J by 4 bases, leaving 16 bases between them. Looked up from germline, CDR1 is SNHLY and CDR2 is FYNNEI. The CDR3: CASIRTASGTEAFF. The CDR3 coding sequence is TGTGCCAGCATTAGGACTGCAAGCGGCACTGAAGCTTTCTTT.

This rearrangement joins TRBV28 to TRBJ1-5; 7 nucleotides align to TRBD1. Trimming removed 4 bases from V and 5 bases from J; junction bases left unmatched: 5. Germline values: CDR1 MDHEN, CDR2 SYDVKM. The CDR3 extends over 14 amino acids. The CDR3: CASSSPQGDQPQHF. For the CDR3, the DNA is TGTGCCAGCAGTTCCCCCCAGGGGGATCAGCCCCAGCATTTT.

This clone has a handful of counts. The V and J genes are TRBV7-9 and TRBJ1-1; D remains ambiguous. This CDR3 spans 14 amino acids. The V end lost 1 base, the J end lost 1 base, and 7 bases lay between the germline ends. Germline V gene lookup returns CDR1 SEHNR and CDR2 FQNEAQ (reference sequence). DNA for the CDR3: TGTGCCAGCAGCTTAGGTAATAGGAACACTGAAGCTTTCTTT. This translates into CASSLGNRNTEAFF. Full variable domain (rest looked up from reference TRBV7-9 and TRBJ1-1): DTGVSQNPRHKITKRGQNVTFRCDPISEHNRLYWYRQTLGQGPEFLTYFQNEAQLEKSRLLSDRFSAERPKGSFSTLEIQRTEQGDSAMYLCASSLGNRNTEAFFGQGTRLTVV.

This clone has a count of ten or more. V usage is TRBV9 and J usage is TRBJ2-4; D perhaps matches TRBD1 (6 bases). The germline gives CDR1 SGDLS, CDR2 YYNGEE. Trimming removed 3 bases at V and 3 bases at J, with 10 bases between. The CDR3 length is 14 residues. DNA of the CDR3: TGTGCCAGCAGCGGCAGGGGAGACAAAAACATTCAGTACTTC. Its translation is CASSGRGDKNIQYF.